These 30 T cell receptor beta chains share one sample of origin, sequenced in a study of T cells in Graves' hyperthyroidism and ophthalmopathy. The CDR3 regions of TCR beta were amplified from RNA transcripts. First-round RT-PCR with HTBI primers amplified the TCR CDR3 region. TCRdb used MiXCR to reprocess the multiplex PCR reads, holding one entry per CDR3 protein. The sample yields around 700,000 distinct CDR3 sequences, about 17% seen once. The specimen was blood. The source is a woman aged 45-60 years with Graves' hyperthyroidism that later progressed to Graves' ophthalmopathy.

This clonotype was seen repeatedly, ten times or more. The CDR3, as DNA: TGTGCTAGTGCCCTCGGGACATGGAACACTGAAGCTTTCTTT. This encodes CASALGTWNTEAFF. V and J are TRBV12-5 and TRBJ1-1; D is perhaps TRBD1 (6 bases). CDR1 and CDR2 (germline): LGHNT, FRNRAP. V was clipped by 7 bases and J by 1 base, with 13 bases between them. The CDR3 has 14 amino acids.

The chain is built from TRBV12-3 or TRBV12-4 and TRBJ1-1; D gene uncertain. The CDR3 is 12 residues long. Trimming removed 7 bases from V and 11 bases from J, with 17 bases in between. CDR3 DNA sequence: TGTGCCAGCACCCCGGGCGGGTCTGGGGCTTTCTTT. Its protein product is CASTPGGSGAFF.

This chain connects TRBV5-4 to TRBJ2-7, with 7 bases identical to TRBD1. Germline values: CDR1 SGHNT, CDR2 YYREEE (reference sequence). The CDR3 is 15 amino acids. J was trimmed by 0 bases and V by 4 bases; bases with no gene match: 7. CDR3 region: CASSLRDSLSYEQYF. CDR3 DNA sequence: TGTGCCAGCAGCCTCAGGGACAGCCTCTCCTACGAGCAGTACTTC.

The rearrangement uses TRBV20-1 and TRBJ1-1; 8 positions agree with TRBD1. Looked up from germline, CDR1 is DFQATT and CDR2 is SNEGSKA (reference sequence). V trimming: 4 bases; J trimming: 11 bases; junction bases outside the gene matches: 12. The CDR3 runs to 13 residues. CDR3 region: CSAISGGRVAAFF. The DNA of the CDR3 is TGCAGTGCTATTTCAGGGGGCAGGGTTGCGGCTTTCTTT.

This clonotype was detected a few times. The V gene is TRBV27, the J gene TRBJ1-5, with D possibly being TRBD1 (6 bases). Looked up from germline, CDR1 is MNHEY and CDR2 is SMNVEV (reference sequence). Trimming took 3 bases from V and 6 from J, leaving 12 bases between them. CDR3 size: 14 residues. In DNA form, the CDR3 reads TGTGCCAGCAGTTTTACAGGGTTGGGTCAGCCCCAGCATTTT. The encoded protein is CASSFTGLGQPQHF.

This chain connects TRBV6-1 to TRBJ2-5; D ambiguous. The CDR3 contains 14 residues. The germline V gene encodes CDR1 MNHNS and CDR2 SASEGT. Trimming left V 4 bases short and J 1 base short, with 10 bases between. The CDR3 nucleotides are TGTGCCAGCAGTGGTACCCGGGCCCAAGAGACCCAGTACTTC. Encoded protein: CASSGTRAQETQYF.

This chain connects TRBV2 to TRBJ2-5; unclear D gene. Between the trimmed V and J ends, which lost 3 bases and 2 bases, there was a span of 10 bases. Germline CDR1 is SNHLY and CDR2 is FYNNEI. This CDR3 comprises 14 residues. The CDR3 DNA follows: TGTGCCAGCAGTGATTGGGTACAACAAGAGACCCAGTACTTC. Protein product: CASSDWVQQETQYF.

This clonotype was detected many times. The chain combines TRBV6-2 or TRBV6-3 with TRBJ2-7; D remains unclear. The V and J ends lost 5 bases and 7 bases respectively, with 15 bases between them. Germline CDR1 reads MNHEY; CDR2 reads SVGEGT. This CDR3 has 13 amino acids. CDR3 loop: CASSIQWSQEQYF. CDR3 sequence (DNA): TGTGCCAGCAGTATCCAGTGGTCGCAGGAGCAGTACTTC.

This chain's CDR3 is CSVVKGPYEQYF. CDR3 sequence (DNA): TGCAGCGTTGTCAAGGGCCCCTACGAGCAGTACTTC. The chain is built from TRBV29-1 and TRBJ2-7, with D hard to call. The CDR3 covers 12 residues. CDR1 is SQVTM and CDR2 is ANQGSEA in the germline V gene. Trimming left V 4 bases short and J 2 bases short, with 9 bases between.

In nucleotides, the CDR3 is TGTGCCAGCAGTTACGCCGGAGGGAACTCTGGGGCCAACGTCCTGACTTTC. It yields the protein CASSYAGGNSGANVLTF. This chain links TRBV6-5 with TRBJ2-6; maybe TRBD2 (6 bases). Trimming removed 2 bases at V and 0 bases at J, with 11 bases between. The CDR3 covers 17 residues. The germline gives CDR1 MNHEY, CDR2 SVGAGI.

A few counts support this clonotype. The chain recombines TRBV7-8 with TRBJ1-2; D call uncertain. Trimming removed 5 bases at V and 4 bases at J, with 20 bases between. CDR3 length: 16 amino acids. Per the germline V gene, CDR1 is SGHVS and CDR2 is FQNEAQ. CDR3 protein: CASSPPLVGPAYGYTF. The DNA of the CDR3 is TGTGCCAGCAGCCCCCCATTAGTAGGGCCAGCCTATGGCTACACCTTC.

This clonotype came up a few times. CDR3 bases: TGTGCCAGCAGCTTAACAGGGCAAAACACCGGGGAGCTGTTTTTT. Its translation is CASSLTGQNTGELFF. The chain links TRBV11-3 to TRBJ2-2; D may be TRBD1 (6 bases). V lost 2 bases to trimming and J lost 2 bases, with 9 bases between them. The germline V gene has CDR1 SGHNT and CDR2 YENEEA. The CDR3 contains 15 residues.

The J gene is TRBJ2-3, the V gene TRBV20-1, with D possibly TRBD1 on 6 matching bases. Matching the DNA end better, TRBJ1-5 makes the J call doubtful. The CDR3 totals 14 residues. Germline-derived CDR1 and CDR2 are DFQATT and SNEGSKA (reference sequence). The CDR3 protein is CSASGGGRTDTQHF. The CDR3 DNA reads as TGCAGTGCTAGCGGGGGGGGCCGCACAGATACGCAGCATTTT.

V usage is TRBV24-1 and J usage is TRBJ2-7; D is possibly TRBD1 or TRBD2 (5 bases each). This CDR3 spans 12 amino acids. V lost 4 bases to trimming and J lost 5 bases, with 8 bases between them. Germline-derived CDR1 and CDR2 are KGHDR and SFDVKD. CDR3 protein: CATSEGDHEQYF. The CDR3 DNA follows: TGTGCCACCAGTGAGGGGGACCACGAGCAGTACTTC.

The chain links TRBV14 to TRBJ1-4; D call uncertain. The germline gives CDR1 SGHDN, CDR2 FVKESK. CDR3 length: 15 residues. The V end lost 2 bases, the J end lost 6 bases, and 13 bases lay between the germline ends. CDR3 sequence (DNA): TGTGCCAGCAGCCAAAAAGGCAGTCTTTATGAAAAACTGTTTTTT. It is translated as CASSQKGSLYEKLFF.

V usage is TRBV6-1 and J usage is TRBJ1-1; 7 bases line up with TRBD1. Looked up from germline, CDR1 is MNHNS and CDR2 is SASEGT. This CDR3 spans 14 amino acids. The junction had 6 bases not matched to a gene; V was cut back by 7 bases and J by 1 base. The DNA of the CDR3 is TGTGCCAGCACCTCACAGGGGAGGAACACTGAAGCTTTCTTT. Translated: CASTSQGRNTEAFF.

The genes are TRBV20-1 and TRBJ2-7; 9 bases align to TRBD2. Germline lookup yields CDR1 DFQATT and CDR2 SNEGSKA (reference sequence). Unmatched junction bases numbered 10, after V lost 6 bases and J lost 4 bases. The CDR3 totals 14 residues. CDR3 coding DNA: TGCAGTGCGTCGAGGCGGGAGGGCTGGTACGAGCAGTACTTC. Amino acid sequence: CSASRREGWYEQYF.

This chain connects TRBV25-1 to TRBJ2-5; the D is unclear. Trimming cost V 1 base and J 5 bases, with 17 bases left between them. Germline loops: CDR1 MGHDK, CDR2 SYGVNS. The CDR3 runs 16 residues. The DNA of the CDR3 is TGTGCCAGCAGTGAATTGAGGCCCCTCCTCGGGGAGACCCAGTACTTC. Encoded protein: CASSELRPLLGETQYF.

In its sample, this clonotype was seen a few times. The chain employs TRBV29-1 and TRBJ1-4, with D perhaps TRBD1 (5 bases). The V end was cut by 7 bases, the J end by 7 bases, with 19 bases between. The CDR3 spans 14 residues. The germline V gene has CDR1 SQVTM and CDR2 ANQGSEA. CDR3 nucleotides: TGCAGCGCCACCGCGGCGGGGGTTGGTGAAAAACTGTTTTTT. This codes for CSATAAGVGEKLFF.

CDR3 loop: CASSLEAEVDTEAFF. CDR3 DNA: TGCGCCAGCAGCTTGGAGGCGGAAGTGGACACTGAAGCTTTCTTT. The J gene is TRBJ1-1, the V gene TRBV5-1, with D unclear. CDR1 SGHRS and CDR2 YFSETQ come from the germline V gene. The CDR3 length is 15 residues. V was shortened by 0 bases and J by 3 bases, with 12 bases between the two germline ends.

The rearrangement links TRBV7-2 to TRBJ1-6; D is possibly TRBD1 (5 bases). The CDR3 has 18 residues. The germline V and J ends were trimmed by 1 base and 0 bases, with 13 bases remaining between them. The germline V gene has CDR1 SGHTA and CDR2 FQGNSA. DNA of the CDR3: TGTGCCAGCAGCTTAGAGTTAGGGGCGAGCTCCTATAATTCACCCCTCCACTTT. Encoded protein: CASSLELGASSYNSPLHF.

Remarks on this clonotype: One end of the junction is discordant with germline, which a read error may explain. V gene TRBV6-1 combines with J gene TRBJ2-5; TRBD1 is a possible D gene (6 bases). This CDR3 has 14 amino acids. Germline CDR1 and CDR2: MNHNS and SASEGT. CDR3 protein: CATSDSSRGWTQYF. The CDR3 DNA sequence: TGTGCCACCAGTGATTCCTCCAGGGGCTGGACCCAGTACTTC.

In its sample, this clonotype was seen a few times. This chain links TRBV4-1 with TRBJ2-2; weak D call: TRBD2 (5 bases). The CDR3 loop spans 18 amino acids. Germline CDR1 and CDR2: MGHRA and YSYEKL. V shed 0 bases and J shed 1 base, with 15 bases lying between them. In DNA, the CDR3 is TGCGCCAGCAGCCAAGATGCCCGGCGAACTAGGAACACCGGGGAGCTGTTTTTT. Translation: CASSQDARRTRNTGELFF.

This clonotype was counted at least ten times. This chain uses TRBV2 with TRBJ2-3; the D gene could be TRBD1 or TRBD2 (5 bases each). The V gene's germline CDR1 is SNHLY and CDR2 FYNNEI. The CDR3 runs 11 residues. V dropped 8 bases and J dropped 6 bases, with 9 bases sitting between them. For the CDR3, the DNA is TGTGCCAGCTACGGGACCGATACGCAGTATTTT. This translates into CASYGTDTQYF. Looking up the rest from reference TRBV2 and TRBJ2-3 gives the full variable domain: EPEVTQTPSHQVTQMGQEVILRCVPISNHLYFYWYRQILGQKVEFLVSFYNNEISEKSEIFDDQFSVERPDGSNFTLKIRSTKLEDSAMYFCASYGTDTQYFGPGTRLTVL.

The CDR3 here is CSASDSGTAYEQYF. In DNA, the CDR3 is TGCAGTGCTTCTGATTCCGGGACAGCCTACGAGCAGTACTTC. V gene TRBV20-1 combines with J gene TRBJ2-7; 7 bases align to TRBD1. The length of the CDR3 is 14 residues. The germline V gene has CDR1 DFQATT and CDR2 SNEGSKA (reference sequence). V lost 5 bases, J lost 2 bases, and 9 bases stayed unmatched.

The table lists this clonotype with many counts. The rearrangement joins TRBV7-2 to TRBJ2-1, with D perhaps TRBD2 (6 bases). With 0 bases removed from V and 0 bases from J, the gap between germline ends came to 9 bases. Germline V CDR1 and CDR2: SGHTA, FQGNSA. CDR3 length equals 16 residues. CDR3 DNA: TGTGCCAGCAGCTTAGCCGCGGGGATCTCCTACAATGAGCAGTTCTTC. This translates into CASSLAAGISYNEQFF.

This clonotype was found many times. CDR3 sequence reads: CASSLVPGANVLTF. The CDR3 region has the DNA TGTGCCAGCAGCTTAGTCCCCGGGGCCAACGTCCTGACTTTC. The J gene is TRBJ2-6, the V gene TRBV11-1; D is unresolved. Trimming removed 1 base from V and 4 bases from J, with 5 bases in between. CDR1 and CDR2 (germline): SGHAT, FQDESV (reference sequence). The CDR3 has 14 amino acids.

In this sample, this clonotype turned up once. This sequence joins TRBV19 and TRBJ2-1; 8 bases are shared with TRBD2. Germline CDR1 LNHDA, CDR2 SQIVND (reference sequence). The CDR3 has 16 amino acids. The junction had 10 bases not matched to a gene; V was cut back by 5 bases and J by 4 bases. CDR3 bases: TGTGCCAGTAGTCCCCGCGGGGGGCCTACGTACAATGAGCAGTTCTTC. Protein product: CASSPRGGPTYNEQFF.

This clonotype turned up a few times. For the CDR3, the DNA is TGTGCCAGCAGCCCTACTAGCGGGGGGGCCGGGTACGAGCAGTACTTC. It is translated as CASSPTSGGAGYEQYF. This rearrangement joins TRBV3-1 to TRBJ2-7, with 13 bases that match TRBD2. V trimming: 4 bases; J trimming: 4 bases; junction bases outside the gene matches: 7. Per the germline V gene, CDR1 is LGHDT and CDR2 is YNNKEL (reference sequence). This CDR3 spans 16 amino acids.

At least ten counts were recorded for this clonotype. V usage is TRBV3-1 and J usage is TRBJ1-1; unclear D gene. This CDR3 is built from 13 residues. The V end lost 0 bases, the J end lost 5 bases, and 7 bases lay between the germline ends. The V gene's germline CDR1 is LGHDT and CDR2 YNNKEL (reference sequence). The CDR3 sequence is CASSQEMRTEAFF. DNA of the CDR3: TGTGCCAGCAGCCAAGAAATGAGGACTGAAGCTTTCTTT.